This is a list of T cell receptor beta chains from one sample in a study of blood T cells in healthy people across ages. TCRdb ran MiXCR on the 5' RACE reads and lists one entry per CDR3 protein. The sample lists 1.5 million to 2 million distinct CDR3 sequences; just under 50% were seen once. What was sequenced was blood. These receptors came from a woman aged 40-49 years in good health. The CDR3 runs from the conserved cysteine through the conserved F or W. A D gene is named only where the DNA matches it firmly. Some rows mark clone size as missing; the rest say once, few, many or name a class of expanded clone.

d_gene,abundance,v_gene,j_gene,CDR3aa,CDR3nt
TRBD1,.,TRBV12-3/TRBV12-4,TRBJ2-5,CASSPDRGQVYNEQYF,TGTGCCAGCAGCCCTGACAGGGGGCAGGTATACAATGAGCAGTACTTC
TRBD1,.,TRBV19,TRBJ2-3,CASSSQGASTDTQYF,TGTGCCAGTAGTTCCCAGGGGGCTAGCACAGATACGCAGTATTTT
TRBD2,.,TRBV4-2,TRBJ2-3,CASSQVPSGGGDTQYF,TGTGCCAGCAGCCAAGTGCCTAGCGGGGGTGGGGATACGCAGTATTTT
.,.,TRBV29-1,TRBJ1-1,CSVLGRNTEAFF,TGCAGCGTTTTGGGACGGAACACTGAAGCTTTCTTT
.,few,TRBV5-1,TRBJ2-7,CASSLQLGVYEQYF,TGCGCCAGCAGCTTGCAGTTAGGGGTCTACGAGCAGTACTTC
TRBD2,.,TRBV27,TRBJ2-3,CASNRATSGGTDTQYF,TGTGCCAGCAACCGCGCAACTAGCGGGGGCACAGATACGCAGTATTTT
TRBD1,.,TRBV6-1,TRBJ2-3,CASSTQGAGADTQYF,TGTGCCAGCAGTACGCAGGGGGCAGGCGCAGATACGCAGTATTTT
.,.,TRBV6-1,TRBJ2-1,CASSEAAGANEQFF,TGTGCCAGCAGTGAAGCGGCAGGGGCCAATGAGCAGTTCTTC
.,few,TRBV20-1,TRBJ2-1,CSAGGQLRYNEQFF,TGCAGTGCTGGCGGACAGCTAAGATACAATGAGCAGTTCTTC
.,few,TRBV12-3/TRBV12-4,TRBJ2-6,CASSPFLGGNVLTF,TGTGCCAGCAGTCCATTTCTAGGGGGCAACGTCCTGACTTTC
TRBD1,.,TRBV28,TRBJ1-5,CASSPNQGQGSNQPQHF,TGTGCCAGCAGTCCCAACCAGGGACAGGGTAGCAATCAGCCCCAGCATTTT
TRBD2,few,TRBV27,TRBJ2-7,CASSRRGSSYEQYF,TGTGCCAGCAGTCGGCGGGGGAGCTCCTACGAGCAGTACTTC
TRBD1,few,TRBV4-2,TRBJ2-7,CASSPWTGGSQYEQYF,TGTGCCAGCAGCCCCTGGACAGGGGGCTCTCAATACGAGCAGTACTTC
TRBD2,.,TRBV6-6,TRBJ2-3,CASSYLLAGGADTQYF,TGTGCCAGCAGTTACTTACTAGCGGGGGGAGCGGATACGCAGTATTTT
.,few,TRBV13,TRBJ1-6,CASSFSQGGLRYNSPLHF,TGTGCCAGCAGCTTCAGTCAGGGCGGCCTCCGTTATAATTCACCCCTCCACTTT
.,.,TRBV4-1,TRBJ2-7,CASSQQGAGGEQYF,TGCGCCAGCAGCCAACAGGGGGCGGGGGGGGAGCAGTACTTC
.,.,TRBV4-1,TRBJ2-2,CASSQARVGTGELFF,TGCGCCAGCAGCCAAGCCAGGGTAGGCACCGGGGAGCTGTTTTTT
.,few,TRBV10-3,TRBJ1-2,CAISDQEQGDYGYTF,TGTGCCATCAGTGACCAAGAACAAGGGGACTATGGCTACACCTTC
TRBD1,.,TRBV6-5,TRBJ1-1,CASSSDRAWNTEAFF,TGTGCCAGCAGTTCGGACAGGGCTTGGAACACTGAAGCTTTCTTT
.,few,TRBV20-1,TRBJ2-1,CSARGGVAYNEQFF,TGCAGTGCTCGAGGGGGGGTCGCCTACAATGAGCAGTTCTTC
TRBD1,.,TRBV2,TRBJ2-4,CASSEAGTGGILGIQYF,TGTGCCAGCAGTGAAGCCGGGACAGGTGGCATCCTAGGCATTCAGTACTTC
.,.,TRBV9,TRBJ2-5,CASSRGGFDERYF,TGTGCCAGCAGCCGTGGGGGATTTGACGAGCGGTACTTC
.,few,TRBV20-1,TRBJ2-1,CSASNFRSSYNEQFF,TGCAGTGCTAGTAATTTCCGGAGCTCCTACAATGAGCAGTTCTTC
TRBD1,few,TRBV6-5,TRBJ2-7,CASSYSPGGVSGEQYF,TGTGCCAGCAGTTACTCCCCAGGGGGCGTTTCAGGCGAGCAGTACTTC
TRBD2,.,TRBV6-2/TRBV6-3,TRBJ2-5,CASGLSGGAEETQYF,TGTGCCAGCGGCCTAAGCGGGGGGGCCGAAGAGACCCAGTACTTC
TRBD2,few,TRBV7-2,TRBJ2-1,CASSSVGTSGGNEQFF,TGTGCCAGCAGCTCCGTAGGGACTAGCGGGGGAAATGAGCAGTTCTTC
.,.,TRBV7-2,TRBJ2-1,CASSRDGQVLDEQFF,TGTGCCAGCAGCCGGGATGGGCAGGTCCTCGATGAGCAGTTCTTC
TRBD1,few,TRBV11-2,TRBJ2-3,CATRTGLISTDTQYF,TGTGCCACCCGGACAGGACTGATTAGCACAGATACGCAGTATTTT
.,.,TRBV4-3,TRBJ2-6,CASSQDAGVPSGANVLTF,TGCGCCAGCAGCCAAGATGCTGGAGTTCCCTCTGGGGCCAACGTCCTGACTTTC
.,.,TRBV13,TRBJ1-2,CASRTGTEAYGYTF,TGTGCCAGCAGAACCGGGACGGAAGCCTATGGCTACACCTTC
.,few,TRBV28,TRBJ2-5,CASSSREKETQYF,TGTGCCAGCAGTTCCCGGGAAAAAGAGACCCAGTACTTC
TRBD2,few,TRBV7-6,TRBJ2-3,CASSRRTSGGPDTQYF,TGTGCCAGCAGCCGCAGGACTAGCGGGGGACCAGATACGCAGTATTTT
.,.,TRBV7-3,TRBJ2-5,CASSLTPGQIQETQYF,TGTGCCAGCAGCTTAACCCCGGGGCAGATCCAAGAGACCCAGTACTTC
.,few,TRBV29-1,TRBJ2-1,CSVVLRPGSSYNEQFF,TGCAGCGTTGTGTTACGACCAGGGAGCTCCTACAATGAGCAGTTCTTC
TRBD1,.,TRBV6-6,TRBJ2-7,CATSNRDRGFYEQYF,TGTGCCACCAGCAATCGGGACAGGGGCTTCTACGAGCAGTACTTC
TRBD1,once,TRBV4-1,TRBJ1-1,CASSQGAGGPPEAFF,TGCGCCAGCAGCCAGGGGGCAGGGGGCCCCCCTGAAGCTTTCTTT
TRBD1,.,TRBV19,TRBJ1-1,CASSSNRGGTEAFF,TGTGCCAGTAGTTCGAACAGGGGCGGCACTGAAGCTTTCTTT
TRBD1,few,TRBV28,TRBJ2-1,CASTKDRGYNEQFF,TGTGCCAGCACCAAGGACAGGGGCTACAATGAGCAGTTCTTC
TRBD2,.,TRBV5-1,TRBJ2-3,CANSPGTSGPGSTDTQYF,TGCGCCAACAGCCCCGGGACTAGCGGCCCGGGAAGCACAGATACGCAGTATTTT
TRBD2,.,TRBV5-1,TRBJ2-1,CASSLEGLELEEQFF,TGCGCCAGCAGCTTGGAGGGACTAGAATTGGAGGAGCAGTTCTTC
.,.,TRBV28,TRBJ2-5,CASKPGGETQYF,TGTGCCAGCAAGCCAGGAGGGGAGACCCAGTACTTC
.,.,TRBV5-1,TRBJ2-1,CASSLQGLVNEQFF,TGCGCCAGCAGCCTCCAGGGTCTAGTTAATGAGCAGTTCTTC
TRBD1,.,TRBV12-3/TRBV12-4,TRBJ2-6,CASRPGAGTVGANVLTF,TGTGCCAGCAGACCAGGAGCCGGGACAGTTGGGGCCAACGTCCTGACTTTC
.,.,TRBV11-2,TRBJ2-1,CASSLGQSRLENEQFF,TGTGCCAGCAGCCTAGGACAGTCTAGGCTAGAGAATGAGCAGTTCTTC
.,.,TRBV6-2/TRBV6-3,TRBJ1-5,CASTYSGLNQPQHF,TGTGCCAGCACTTACTCAGGGTTAAATCAGCCCCAGCATTTT